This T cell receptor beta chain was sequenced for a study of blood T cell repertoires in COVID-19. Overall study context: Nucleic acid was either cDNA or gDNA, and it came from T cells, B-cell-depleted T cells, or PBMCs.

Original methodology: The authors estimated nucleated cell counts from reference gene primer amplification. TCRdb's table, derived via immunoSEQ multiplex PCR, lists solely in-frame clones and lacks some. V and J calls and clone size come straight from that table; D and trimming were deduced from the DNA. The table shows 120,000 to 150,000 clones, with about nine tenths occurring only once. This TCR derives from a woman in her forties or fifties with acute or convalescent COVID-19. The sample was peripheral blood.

This CDR3 reads CASRRGSYGYTF. CDR3 bases: TGTGCCAGCAGAAGGGGCTCGTATGGCTACACCTTC. The chain carries TRBV21-1 and TRBJ1-2; TRBD1, the table's D call, lacks a check against the DNA. TRBV21-1 is classified as a pseudogene. There are 12 residues in the CDR3.